Following are 22 T cell receptor beta chains from one sample sequenced in a study of CD8 T cells in Susac syndrome. A quantity of about 0.5 to 1 ug RNA underwent reverse transcription using random hexamers. A single record per CDR3 protein comes from TCRdb applying MiXCR to the immunoSEQ multiplex PCR reads. The table records around 140,000 distinct CDR3 sequences, roughly 95% of them present only once. The sequenced material came from CD4+ T cells from PBMCs. The receptor set was obtained from a human donor in good health.

This chain joins TRBV27 and TRBJ1-2; 7 bases match TRBD1. J lost 7 bases, V lost 1 base, and 3 bases had no gene match. CDR1 and CDR2 from the germline V gene are MNHEY and SMNVEV (reference sequence). CDR3 length equals 13 residues. The CDR3 region has the DNA TGTGCCAGCAGTTTATTAGGGGGCAGTGGCTACACCTTC. This codes for CASSLLGGSGYTF.

The V call is TRBV7-2, the J call TRBJ1-2; the D gene is possibly TRBD1 (5 bases). This CDR3 is built from 14 residues. Trimming stripped 1 base from V and 7 bases from J, with 13 bases between. In germline, CDR1 is SGHTA, CDR2 FQGNSA. CDR3 coding DNA: TGTGCCAGCAGCTTAGAGGCAGGGCCCCGTGGCTACACCTTC. It translates to CASSLEAGPRGYTF.

The CDR3, as DNA: TGTGCCAGTAGTACGGGACCAGATACGCAGTATTTT. Translation: CASSTGPDTQYF. The chain links TRBV19 to TRBJ2-3; tentatively, D is TRBD1 or TRBD2 (5 bases each). CDR3 size: 12 residues. Deletions cut 4 bases from V and 4 bases from J, with 6 bases between. CDR1 and CDR2 (germline): LNHDA, SQIVND (reference sequence).

V is TRBV2 and J is TRBJ2-1; D gene unclear. Germline V gene sequence: CDR1 SNHLY, CDR2 FYNNEI. Trimming left V 4 bases short and J 1 base short, with 5 bases between. The CDR3 extends over 13 amino acids. Here the CDR3 reads CASSAESYNEQFF. The CDR3 DNA reads TGTGCCAGCAGTGCGGAGTCCTACAATGAGCAGTTCTTC.

V is TRBV3-1 and J is TRBJ2-1; 8 positions match TRBD1. The CDR3 totals 13 residues. With V trimmed by 4 bases and J by 7 bases, 3 bases remained unmatched. CDR1 and CDR2 from the germline V gene are LGHDT and YNNKEL (reference sequence). The CDR3 sequence is CASSPRTGNEQFF. CDR3 sequence (DNA): TGTGCCAGCAGCCCCCGGACAGGGAATGAGCAGTTCTTC.

V usage is TRBV5-1 and J usage is TRBJ2-1; 7 bases are shared with TRBD2. The germline gives CDR1 SGHRS, CDR2 YFSETQ. With V trimmed by 4 bases and J by 8 bases, 9 bases remained unmatched. This CDR3 contains 14 residues. CDR3 sequence reads: CASSPRGDGDEQFF. CDR3 nucleotides: TGCGCCAGCAGCCCTCGGGGGGACGGGGATGAGCAGTTCTTC.

The chain is built from TRBV6-1 and TRBJ2-6; weak D call: TRBD1 (6 bases). V was pared by 7 bases and J by 0 bases, with 16 bases between. This CDR3 is built from 17 residues. Germline V lookup: CDR1 MNHNS, CDR2 SASEGT. The CDR3 here is CASTPLDRSSGANVLTF. CDR3 nucleotide sequence: TGTGCCAGCACCCCTCTAGACAGGAGCTCTGGGGCCAACGTCCTGACTTTC.

The rearrangement joins TRBV29-1 to TRBJ1-2, with a possible D match to TRBD1 (5 bases). V was cut by 7 bases and J by 3 bases, with 12 bases left in between. This CDR3 region has 12 residues. From germline, CDR1 is SQVTM and CDR2 ANQGSEA. CDR3 sequence reads: CSAQPGDYGYTF. The DNA for the CDR3 is TGCAGCGCCCAACCGGGGGACTATGGCTACACCTTC.

This clonotype was recorded only once. The rearrangement links TRBV7-9 to TRBJ2-5; D possibly matches TRBD1 or TRBD2 (5 bases each). Germline CDR1 SEHNR, CDR2 FQNEAQ (reference sequence). The CDR3 is 14 amino acids. V lost 2 bases and J 4 bases, leaving 11 bases between the germline ends. CDR3 sequence: CASSLNSGLETQYF. The CDR3 DNA reads as TGTGCCAGCAGCTTAAACTCGGGGCTAGAGACCCAGTACTTC.

The rearrangement uses TRBV5-1 and TRBJ2-3, with 13 bases aligning to TRBD2. Germline values: CDR1 SGHRS, CDR2 YFSETQ. J was trimmed by 5 bases and V by 4 bases; bases with no gene match: 10. The length of the CDR3 is 17 residues. The CDR3 bases are TGCGCCAGCAGCCCGGAGGGGACTAGCGGGATGTTAGATACGCAGTATTTT. This gives the protein CASSPEGTSGMLDTQYF.

J is TRBJ2-6 and V is TRBV20-1; 9 positions match TRBD1. The germline CDR1 and CDR2 sequences are DFQATT and SNEGSKA (reference sequence). Trimming cost V 3 bases and J 0 bases; bases outside gene matches: 9. CDR3 length: 18 residues. In DNA, the CDR3 is TGCAGTGCTAGTCCCCATGGGACAGGGATCTCTGGGGCCAACGTCCTGACTTTC. This sequence encodes CSASPHGTGISGANVLTF.

The chain couples TRBV7-8 to TRBJ2-7; D is perhaps TRBD1 or TRBD2 (6 bases each). Germline CDR1 SGHVS, CDR2 FQNEAQ. Between the trimmed V and J ends, which lost 0 bases and 4 bases, there was a span of 19 bases. CDR3 length equals 17 residues. The CDR3 loop reads CASSLAFSGLGQYEQYF. CDR3 in DNA: TGTGCCAGCAGCTTAGCGTTTAGCGGACTGGGACAATACGAGCAGTACTTC.

This clonotype was found once. The chain employs TRBV7-9 and TRBJ2-3; D may be TRBD1 or TRBD2 (5 bases each). The V gene lost 3 bases and the J gene lost 4 bases, with 8 bases spanning the gap. There are 13 residues in the CDR3. Germline CDR1 and CDR2: SEHNR and FQNEAQ (reference sequence). CDR3 DNA sequence: TGTGCCAGCAGCTTCCGGGGCTCAGATACGCAGTATTTT. Translated, it gives CASSFRGSDTQYF.

The rearrangement links TRBV15 to TRBJ2-1; 11 bases map to TRBD2. J was trimmed by 3 bases and V by 6 bases; bases with no gene match: 7. This CDR3 region has 16 residues. CDR1 and CDR2 (germline): LNHNV, YYDKDF (reference sequence). The CDR3 reads CATRSSGRADYNEQFF. CDR3 sequence (DNA): TGTGCCACCAGAAGTAGCGGGAGGGCCGACTACAATGAGCAGTTCTTC. Variable domain in full (rest from reference TRBV15 and TRBJ2-1): DAMVIQNPRYQVTQFGKPVTLSCSQTLNHNVMYWYQQKSSQAPKLLFHYYDKDFNNEADTPDNFQSRRPNTSFCFLDIRSPGLGDTAMYLCATRSSGRADYNEQFFGPGTRLTVL.

The V and J genes are TRBV7-9 and TRBJ2-3; no firm D call. The CDR3 totals 15 residues. CDR1 and CDR2 from the germline V gene are SEHNR and FQNEAQ (reference sequence). Between the trimmed V and J ends, which lost 2 bases and 0 bases, there was a span of 9 bases. The CDR3 sequence: CASSLWVRSTDTQYF. CDR3 DNA: TGTGCCAGCAGCTTATGGGTCCGAAGCACAGATACGCAGTATTTT.

The chain has TRBV25-1 and TRBJ1-3; D remains unclear. Trimming shortened V by 6 bases and J by 0 bases, and 9 bases separated the two germline ends. Germline V gives CDR1 MGHDK, CDR2 SYGVNS. The CDR3 is 14 amino acids. The CDR3 DNA reads TGTGCCAGCAGAGGTCTATACTCTGGAAACACCATATATTTT. This sequence encodes CASRGLYSGNTIYF.

This rearrangement joins TRBV20-1 to TRBJ1-1, with unresolved D. V lost 6 bases, J lost 2 bases, and 16 bases lay in between. The germline gives CDR1 DFQATT, CDR2 SNEGSKA (reference sequence). The CDR3 extends over 14 amino acids. The CDR3 DNA is TGCAGTGCAAGGTCCCCCAATACTAACACTGAAGCTTTCTTT. Translation gives CSARSPNTNTEAFF.

The chain joins TRBV30 to TRBJ1-1; D uncertain. The CDR3 contains 14 residues. The germline V and J ends were trimmed by 2 bases and 5 bases, with 15 bases remaining between them. Germline-derived CDR1 and CDR2 are GTSNPN and SVGIG (reference sequence). The CDR3: CAWSPPALGTEAFF. The CDR3 DNA sequence: TGTGCCTGGAGTCCCCCAGCCCTGGGGACTGAAGCTTTCTTT.

CDR3 coding DNA: TGTGCCAGTAGGACAGCGGAGGGGGCCCCCCAGGCTGGCTACACCTTC. Residues: CASRTAEGAPQAGYTF. The gene calls are TRBV19 and TRBJ1-2; 7 bases match TRBD1. Germline V gene data show CDR1 as LNHDA and CDR2 as SQIVND (reference sequence). The CDR3 runs to 16 residues. V lost 6 bases to trimming and J lost 7 bases; unmatched junction nucleotides: 17.

This chain's CDR3 is CASSPGSEEKLFF. CDR3 in DNA: TGTGCCAGCAGCCCGGGATCGGAGGAAAAACTGTTTTTT. The V gene is TRBV3-1, the J gene TRBJ1-4; D not certain. Germline V gene data show CDR1 as LGHDT and CDR2 as YNNKEL (reference sequence). The V gene lost 4 bases and the J gene lost 8 bases, with 11 bases spanning the gap. The CDR3 extends over 13 amino acids.

This chain uses TRBV20-1 with TRBJ2-1, with TRBD2 as a possible D gene (6 bases). The CDR3 consists of 14 residues. V lost 2 bases to trimming and J lost 3 bases, with 11 bases between them. Germline V gene sequence: CDR1 DFQATT, CDR2 SNEGSKA (reference sequence). CDR3 residues: CSARRELLYNEQFF. CDR3 nucleotide sequence: TGCAGTGCTAGACGGGAGCTCCTCTACAATGAGCAGTTCTTC.

This chain joins TRBV28 and TRBJ1-5; 7 bases fit TRBD1. The CDR3 is 16 amino acids. V lost 4 bases and J lost 5; bases outside the gene matches: 11. Germline V gene lookup returns CDR1 MDHEN and CDR2 SYDVKM. CDR3 sequence reads: CASSSLDRVGDQPQHF. CDR3 nucleotides: TGTGCCAGCAGTTCCCTCGACAGGGTCGGCGATCAGCCCCAGCATTTT.